This T cell receptor beta chain is drawn from a study of shared clonotypes between healthy human individuals. When replicate PCRs were run on unsorted PBMC, they used 250 to 300 ng DNA, some 31,000 T cell genomes. Clones were sequenced by immunoSEQ multiplex PCR, and TCRdb holds only the in-frame ones, with some missing. The sample has around 530,000 clones; around three quarters are singletons. The CDR3 is made up of 14 amino acids. Deletions cut 0 bases from V and 5 bases from J, with 7 bases between. Germline CDR1 SEHNR, CDR2 FQNEAQ (reference sequence). The sequence was collected from a woman aged 40 to 50 in good health. Some clones in this sample may be carry-over from other donors' samples. Material: PBMCs. The V and J genes are TRBV7-9 and TRBJ2-2; D call uncertain. The chain's CDR3 is CASSLAGITGELFF. For the CDR3, the DNA is TGTGCCAGCAGCTTAGCGGGCATAACCGGGGAGCTGTTTTTT.